This T cell receptor beta chain was found in a study of CD8 T cells in ankylosing spondylitis. Study conclusions and caveats: Typical of ankylosing spondylitis blood, it appeared, was a TCR beta motif of fewer than ten highly homologous variants.

MiXCR was run by TCRdb on the 5' RACE reads, yielding one entry per CDR3 protein. The data contain 300,000 to 350,000 distinct CDR3 sequences, 20% of them singletons. The CDR3 is made up of 14 amino acids. V shed 6 bases and J 4 bases; nucleotides not matched to a gene: 7. Looked up from germline, CDR1 is DFQATT and CDR2 is SNEGSKA (reference sequence). Regarding this clonotype: Its antigen is currently unknown.

This clonotype originated in a female donor with ankylosing spondylitis or in good health (not recorded which). The rearrangement joins TRBV20-1 to TRBJ2-1; 9 bases map to TRBD2. Sequencing input: blood, either unsorted or a sorted T cell fraction (not recorded which). In DNA form, the CDR3 reads TGCAGTGCAGAACTAGCGGGCGGGTACAATGAGCAGTTCTTC. Its translation: CSAELAGGYNEQFF.